Listed below are T cell receptor beta chains from one sample, sequenced in a study of lymphopenia after photon versus proton radiotherapy. Sequencing used immunoSEQ multiplex PCR; TCRdb keeps in-frame clones, though not all of them. The table has over 55,000 clones, about 89% seen once. The sample consisted of peripheral blood, taken from a patient treated with proton-based radiotherapy. The receptors stem from a man older than 75 with esophageal cancer. The CDR3 runs from the conserved cysteine through the conserved F or W. A D gene is named only where the DNA matches it firmly. Clone size, where shown, is once, few, many, or a class for clones that have expanded.

DNA: TGTGCCAGCAGTTCCCCCAACTGGTACGAGCAGTACTTC; CDR3: CASSSPNWYEQYF; D: NA; J: TRBJ2-7; V: TRBV28; size: few
DNA: TGTGCCAGCAGCGCAACGGGGGGGCTCGAAGAGACCCAGTACTTC; CDR3: CASSATGGLEETQYF; D: TRBD2; J: TRBJ2-5; V: TRBV5-6; size: NA
DNA: TGCGCCAGCAGCCGCACTAGCGGGTCCTCCTACGAGCAGTACTTC; CDR3: CASSRTSGSSYEQYF; D: TRBD2; J: TRBJ2-7; V: TRBV4-1; size: few
DNA: TGTGCCAGCAGCCTCAACTCTGGGGCCAACGTCCTGACTTTC; CDR3: CASSLNSGANVLTF; D: NA; J: TRBJ2-6; V: TRBV27; size: NA
DNA: TGTGCCAGCAGCCTGGCCTCGGGGGGGACAGGGTGGACCTACGAGCAGTACTTC; CDR3: CASSLASGGTGWTYEQYF; D: NA; J: TRBJ2-7; V: TRBV5-6; size: once
DNA: TGTGCCAGCAGCTTTTTGAGGGGCGAGACCCAGTACTTC; CDR3: CASSFLRGETQYF; D: NA; J: TRBJ2-5; V: TRBV5-6; size: NA
DNA: TGTGCCAGCAGCTTGATGAGTGGCCAGCCCCAGCATTTT; CDR3: CASSLMSGQPQHF; D: NA; J: TRBJ1-5; V: TRBV5-8; size: once
DNA: TGTGCCAGCAGGGATAATAGTTGGGAGGCTTTCTTT; CDR3: CASRDNSWEAFF; D: NA; J: TRBJ1-1; V: TRBV6-5; size: few
DNA: TGTGCCAGCAGCTTGGTCGGTTACAGATCCATGACTGAAGCTTTCTTT; CDR3: CASSLVGYRSMTEAFF; D: NA; J: TRBJ1-1; V: TRBV5-6; size: NA
DNA: TGTGCCAGCAGTGTGGGACAGGGGGTTCATCAGCCCCAGCATTTT; CDR3: CASSVGQGVHQPQHF; D: TRBD1; J: TRBJ1-5; V: TRBV25-1; size: NA
DNA: TGTGCCAGCAGCGTGAGAGCGAGGGGCACTGAAGCTTTCTTT; CDR3: CASSVRARGTEAFF; D: NA; J: TRBJ1-1; V: TRBV9; size: few
DNA: TGTGCCAGCAGTTTGTGGCAGGGAGCCTATGAAGCTTTCTTT; CDR3: CASSLWQGAYEAFF; D: NA; J: TRBJ1-1; V: TRBV28; size: NA
DNA: TGTGCCAGCTTGCCCTTAAGGGACACCGGGGAGCTGTTTTTT; CDR3: CASLPLRDTGELFF; D: NA; J: TRBJ2-2; V: TRBV27; size: NA
DNA: TGTGCCACTTACAACCAGGCGTCTTATGGCTACACCTTC; CDR3: CATYNQASYGYTF; D: NA; J: TRBJ1-2; V: TRBV6-5; size: NA
DNA: TGTGCCAGCAGCGTATTAAGCGGGAGCGGCACCGGGGAGCTGTTTTTT; CDR3: CASSVLSGSGTGELFF; D: TRBD2; J: TRBJ2-2; V: TRBV9; size: NA
DNA: TGTGCCATCAGTGGATTAGGGATGAGTGGGGCCAACGTCCTGACTTTC; CDR3: CAISGLGMSGANVLTF; D: NA; J: TRBJ2-6; V: TRBV10-3; size: NA
DNA: TGTGCCAGTAGGGACCGGGACAGGGTGATCTCCTATAATTCACCCCTCCACTTT; CDR3: CASRDRDRVISYNSPLHF; D: TRBD1; J: TRBJ1-6; V: TRBV19; size: once
DNA: TGTGCCTGGAGTCGAGGGACGAACACCGGGGAGCTGTTTTTT; CDR3: CAWSRGTNTGELFF; D: NA; J: TRBJ2-2; V: TRBV30; size: NA
DNA: TGTGCCAGCAGCTTACACCCGAACTCTGGAAACACCATATATTTT; CDR3: CASSLHPNSGNTIYF; D: NA; J: TRBJ1-3; V: TRBV7-2; size: NA
DNA: TGTGCCAGCAGCCAAGAGAGAGGCCTAAACACTGAAGCTTTCTTT; CDR3: CASSQERGLNTEAFF; D: NA; J: TRBJ1-1; V: TRBV14; size: NA
DNA: TGCGCCAGCAGCCAAGGACGGGCAGCGATCGAAAACATTCAGTACTTC; CDR3: CASSQGRAAIENIQYF; D: NA; J: TRBJ2-4; V: TRBV4-3; size: NA
DNA: TGTGCCAGCAGCTTAGGCTCGCTAGCGGGAGGTTTCCAAGAGACCCAGTACTTC; CDR3: CASSLGSLAGGFQETQYF; D: TRBD2; J: TRBJ2-5; V: TRBV7-9; size: NA
DNA: TGCGCCAGCAGCTTGGCTAGCGGGTCTTTCACAGATACGCAGTATTTT; CDR3: CASSLASGSFTDTQYF; D: TRBD2; J: TRBJ2-3; V: TRBV5-1; size: NA
DNA: TGTGCCAGCTCACCATTGGGGTCATCTGAAGCTTTCTTT; CDR3: CASSPLGSSEAFF; D: NA; J: TRBJ1-1; V: TRBV18; size: NA
DNA: TGTGCCTGGAGGAGAGGAATGCTGGGAGCCTACGAGCAGTACTTC; CDR3: CAWRRGMLGAYEQYF; D: NA; J: TRBJ2-7; V: TRBV30; size: NA
DNA: TGTGCCAGCACCGACTCTCTGGGAGTCACAGATACGCAGTATTTT; CDR3: CASTDSLGVTDTQYF; D: NA; J: TRBJ2-3; V: TRBV7-2; size: few
DNA: TGTGCCAGCAGCTTGGGACTAGCGGCCTACACAGATACGCAGTATTTT; CDR3: CASSLGLAAYTDTQYF; D: TRBD2; J: TRBJ2-3; V: TRBV5-8; size: NA
DNA: TGTGCCAGCAGCCAGACAGGGAGGGGGCAGCACGTCCTGACTTTC; CDR3: CASSQTGRGQHVLTF; D: NA; J: TRBJ2-6; V: TRBV11-1; size: NA
DNA: TGTGCCAGCAGCTTAGGACGGACCACTGGAAACACCATATATTTT; CDR3: CASSLGRTTGNTIYF; D: NA; J: TRBJ1-3; V: TRBV11-2; size: NA
DNA: TGTGCCAGCAGCCCCCCAACTAGCGGGGGGCCGTTCAATGAGCAGTTCTTC; CDR3: CASSPPTSGGPFNEQFF; D: TRBD2; J: TRBJ2-1; V: TRBV11-3; size: NA
DNA: TGCGCCAGCAGCCAAACCCCGGGAGTTCCCGGGGAGCTGTTTTTT; CDR3: CASSQTPGVPGELFF; D: NA; J: TRBJ2-2; V: TRBV4-3; size: NA
DNA: TGTGCCAGCAGCTTCCTAGCGGGGGTACGACCGAACACCGGGAAGCTGTTTTTT; CDR3: CASSFLAGVRPNTGKLFF; D: TRBD2; J: TRBJ2-2; V: TRBV7-9; size: NA
DNA: TGTGCCAGCAGTTACGGGACATATGGCTACACCTTC; CDR3: CASSYGTYGYTF; D: NA; J: TRBJ1-2; V: TRBV6-5; size: NA